The 30 T cell receptor beta chains below come from one sample, sequenced in a study of metastatic and nonmetastatic thyroid tumors. Every patient was untreated before thyroid surgery. TCRdb re-analyzed the PCR reads using MiXCR. This sample has roughly 30,000 clones, with roughly 18% found just once. The sequencing sample was made of blood. The receptor set was obtained from a female donor with papillary thyroid cancer or a benign thyroid nodule (not recorded which). Some clones in this sample may be carry-over from other donors' samples.

This clone was observed many times. The CDR3 DNA is TGTGCCAGCAGCCTCGATACTAGCGGAGTCTACGAGCAGTACTTC. It is translated as CASSLDTSGVYEQYF. The chain has TRBV4-2 and TRBJ2-7, with 8 positions matching TRBD2. This CDR3 region has 15 residues. Germline trimming cut 4 bases from V and 3 bases from J; bases unmatched to any gene: 8. Germline CDR1 LGHNA, CDR2 YNFKEQ.

This clone has a count of ten or more. This chain links TRBV4-2 with TRBJ1-1, with a tentative D call TRBD1 (5 bases). CDR1 and CDR2 (germline): LGHNA, YNFKEQ. The CDR3 contains 15 residues. V was shortened by 4 bases and J by 1 base, with 13 bases between the two germline ends. In DNA, the CDR3 is TGTGCCAGCAGCCCCCGGGACGGAGAGAACACTGAAGCTTTCTTT. It translates to CASSPRDGENTEAFF.

This clone has a count of ten or more. V usage is TRBV10-3 and J usage is TRBJ1-2; no firm D call. V lost 7 bases to trimming and J lost 5 bases, with 17 bases between them. Germline CDR1 reads ENHRY; CDR2 reads SYGVKD. The length of the CDR3 is 14 residues. The CDR3 loop reads CAITDNSGLYGYTF. The CDR3 DNA is TGTGCCATCACCGATAACAGTGGACTTTATGGCTACACCTTC.

This clone showed up many times. This chain joins TRBV6-5 and TRBJ2-3; D tentatively fits TRBD1 or TRBD2 (7 bases each). The CDR3 length is 16 residues. The germline gives CDR1 MNHEY, CDR2 SVGAGI. V lost 0 bases and J lost 3, with 13 bases in between. CDR3 region: CASSYSTGEGTDTQYF. CDR3 DNA sequence: TGTGCCAGCAGTTACTCAACAGGGGAGGGAACAGATACGCAGTATTTT.

There are many counts of this clone. A read error is possible here, since a much larger clone lies one base away. This rearrangement joins TRBV6-1 to TRBJ2-3, with a weak D call TRBD1 (6 bases). This CDR3 is 15 amino acids long. Looked up from germline, CDR1 is MNHNS and CDR2 is SASEGT. Trimming took 5 bases from V and 2 from J, leaving 14 bases between them. CDR3 DNA sequence: TGTGCCAGCAGTCACCAGGACAGCTTCACAGATACGCAGTATTTT. Translating gives CASSHQDSFTDTQYF.

Comments on this clone: At one end, the junction sequence differs from germline, possibly due to a read error. J is TRBJ2-4 and V is TRBV6-5, with TRBD2 matching 8 bases. CDR1 and CDR2 from the germline V gene are MNHEY and SVGAGI. CDR3 length: 16 amino acids. CDR3 loop: CASSSAGAIAKNIQYF. The CDR3 coding sequence is TGTGCAAGCAGTTCAGCGGGAGCAATTGCCAAAAACATTCAGTACTTT.

The sample holds many counts of this clone. V is TRBV9 and J is TRBJ2-6; D is perhaps TRBD1 (6 bases). Trimming cost V 4 bases and J 4 bases, with 18 bases left between them. The CDR3 spans 17 residues. Germline values: CDR1 SGDLS, CDR2 YYNGEE. The CDR3: CASSRHRVPQGANVLTF. CDR3 bases: TGTGCCAGCAGCAGACACAGGGTACCGCAGGGGGCCAACGTCCTGACTTTC.

At least ten counts were recorded for this clone. Additional DNA sequences in this sample encode the identical CDR3. This chain uses TRBV12-3 or TRBV12-4 with TRBJ2-5, with TRBD2 matching 7 bases. J was trimmed by 5 bases and V by 7 bases; bases with no gene match: 7. The CDR3 has 13 residues. CDR3 sequence (DNA): TGTGCCAGCACCCGGGGGGTTCGGGAGACCCAGTACTTC. It codes for CASTRGVRETQYF.

In this sample, this clone turned up many times. The chain is built from TRBV18 and TRBJ2-7; D is unresolved. The CDR3 has 12 residues. Germline CDR1 and CDR2: KGHSH and LQKENI. Trimming took 1 base from V and 6 from J, leaving 7 bases between them. CDR3 sequence reads: CASSPLPPEQYF. CDR3 in DNA: TGTGCCAGCTCACCACTCCCCCCCGAGCAGTACTTC.

In its sample, this clone was seen many times. The V gene is TRBV9, the J gene TRBJ1-5; maybe TRBD1 (5 bases). The ends were cut back, 0 bases at V and 2 bases at J, with 6 bases in the middle. Per the germline V gene, CDR1 is SGDLS and CDR2 is YYNGEE. The CDR3 length is 14 residues. The CDR3 nucleotides read TGTGCCAGCAGCGTAGGGGACGGCAATCAGCCCCAGCATTTT. Translated, it gives CASSVGDGNQPQHF. Complete variable domain (other parts from reference TRBV9 and TRBJ1-5): DSGVTQTPKHLITATGQRVTLRCSPRSGDLSVYWYQQSLDQGLQFLIQYYNGEERAKGNILERFSAQQFPDLHSELNLSSLELGDSALYFCASSVGDGNQPQHFGDGTRLSIL.

This clone was seen many times. V usage is TRBV2 and J usage is TRBJ2-4, with 7 bases that match TRBD2. This CDR3 spans 15 amino acids. V shed 6 bases, J shed 0 bases, and the junction held 5 bases outside the gene matches. Germline-derived CDR1 and CDR2 are SNHLY and FYNNEI. CDR3 sequence (DNA): TGTGCCAGCAGGCTAGCGGAGCTAGCCAAAAACATTCAGTACTTC. It codes for CASRLAELAKNIQYF.

This clone was seen a few times. This chain uses TRBV6-2 or TRBV6-3 with TRBJ1-4; 10 positions agree with TRBD1. From germline, CDR1 is MNHEY and CDR2 SVGEGT. The CDR3 has 15 amino acids. Trimming at V came to 0 bases and at J to 6 bases, leaving 1 base not matched to a gene. The CDR3 sequence: CASSYSGTGDEKLFF. In DNA form, the CDR3 reads TGTGCCAGCAGTTACTCGGGGACAGGGGATGAAAAACTGTTTTTT.

The table lists this clone with many counts. The chain links TRBV11-2 to TRBJ2-1; 7 nucleotides agree with TRBD2. This CDR3 region has 15 residues. Germline loops: CDR1 SGHAT, CDR2 FQNNGV. After removal of 5 bases from V and 4 bases from J, the junction contained 8 bases not matched to a gene. CDR3 nucleotides: TGTGCCAGCAGCCGATACCGCGGGGGATACAATGAGCAGTTCTTC. Protein: CASSRYRGGYNEQFF.

A word on this clone: A read error may account for a junction end that differs from germline. V usage is TRBV20-1 and J usage is TRBJ2-3; 10 nucleotides line up with TRBD1. Germline loops: CDR1 DFQATT, CDR2 SNEGSKA (reference sequence). This CDR3 is built from 14 residues. Written as DNA, the CDR3 is TGCAGTGCAACAGCCGGGACAGGGGCAGATAAGCAGTATTTT. Its protein product is CSATAGTGADKQYF.

This clone came up many times. The J gene is TRBJ1-1, the V gene TRBV3-1; no reliable D call. The V gene lost 0 bases and the J gene lost 8 bases, with 10 bases spanning the gap. This CDR3 region has 13 residues. CDR1 and CDR2 (germline): LGHDT, YNNKEL (reference sequence). In nucleotides, the CDR3 is TGTGCCAGCAGCCAAGACGGCAGTAGAGAAGCTTTCTTT. Translation gives CASSQDGSREAFF.

Concerning this clone: Since a much larger clone is just one base distant, this may be a read error. The identical CDR3 is also encoded by other nucleotide sequences in the sample. The V gene is TRBV14, the J gene TRBJ2-7; D ambiguous. The CDR3 length is 16 residues. Germline CDR1 SGHDN, CDR2 FVKESK. Trimming took off 1 base at V and 0 bases at J, with 13 bases between the two ends. The CDR3 is CASSQGAPSLSYEQYF. In nucleotides, the CDR3 is TGTGCCAGCAGCCAAGGTGCCCCCAGCCTCTCCTACGAGCAGTACTTC. Supplemented by reference TRBV14 and TRBJ2-7, the full variable domain reads EAGVTQFPSHSVIEKGQTVTLRCDPISGHDNLYWYRRVMGKEIKFLLHFVKESKQDESGMPNNRFLAERTGGTYSTLKVQPAELEDSGVYFCASSQGAPSLSYEQYFGPGTRLTVT.

This clone was detected a few times. The chain joins TRBV27 to TRBJ2-1; TRBD2 might be the D (6 bases). Between the trimmed V and J ends, which lost 5 bases and 4 bases, there was a span of 21 bases. This CDR3 is 17 amino acids long. CDR1 is MNHEY and CDR2 is SMNVEV in the germline V gene (reference sequence). In nucleotides, the CDR3 is TGTGCCAGCAGTATTGGGATTGGAGGGCCGATTTACAATGAGCAGTTCTTC. It codes for CASSIGIGGPIYNEQFF.

This clone was seen at least ten times. This chain links TRBV6-2 or TRBV6-3 with TRBJ2-7, with TRBD1 matching over 9 bases. This CDR3 contains 15 residues. V shed 4 bases, J shed 2 bases, and the junction held 6 bases outside the gene matches. Germline V gives CDR1 MNHEY, CDR2 SVGEGT. The CDR3 sequence: CASSFAGTGTYEQYF. The CDR3 DNA reads as TGTGCCAGCAGTTTTGCCGGGACAGGGACCTACGAGCAGTACTTC.

Notes on this clone: With a much larger clone just one base away, this may be a read error. The V call is TRBV2, the J call TRBJ2-1; D possibly corresponds to TRBD1 (6 bases). Trimming removed 8 bases at V and 1 base at J, with 9 bases between. CDR1 is SNHLY, CDR2 FYNNEI, per germline. The CDR3 is 13 amino acids. The CDR3 bases are TGTGCCAGCGAGGGGGAATCCTACAATGAGCAGTTCTTC. Translation gives CASEGESYNEQFF.

This clone was detected many times. The chain is built from TRBV30 and TRBJ1-2, with 7 bases that match TRBD1. Germline trimming cut 2 bases from V and 4 bases from J; bases unmatched to any gene: 7. The CDR3 is 14 amino acids. Germline V gives CDR1 GTSNPN, CDR2 SVGIG (reference sequence). Here the CDR3 reads CAWSPIGTVYGYTF. The CDR3 nucleotides are TGTGCCTGGAGTCCAATCGGGACAGTCTATGGCTACACCTTC.

This clone was detected ten times or more. This chain connects TRBV5-5 to TRBJ1-4, with a weak D call TRBD1 (6 bases). The CDR3 has 13 residues. The V and J ends lost 4 bases and 8 bases respectively, with 12 bases between them. Per the germline V gene, CDR1 is SGHKS and CDR2 is YYEKEE (reference sequence). The CDR3 sequence is CASSIQGSEKLFF. The CDR3 nucleotides read TGTGCCAGCAGCATACAGGGTTCCGAAAAACTGTTTTTT.

In this sample, this clone turned up many times. V usage is TRBV10-3 and J usage is TRBJ2-5; 7 bases are shared with TRBD2. The CDR3 extends over 15 amino acids. With 0 bases clipped from V and 7 bases from J, the junction kept 8 bases outside the gene matches. The germline V gene has CDR1 ENHRY and CDR2 SYGVKD. The CDR3 bases are TGTGCCATCAGTGAGTCACACCCGGGGGAGGGGACCCAGTACTTC. Translated, it gives CAISESHPGEGTQYF.

This clone was observed at least ten times. This sequence joins TRBV2 and TRBJ1-3; D remains unclear. Germline values: CDR1 SNHLY, CDR2 FYNNEI. Trimming took 5 bases from V and 6 from J, leaving 17 bases between them. The CDR3 contains 15 residues. CDR3 region: CASSSDSLLKNTIYF. CDR3 nucleotide sequence: TGTGCCAGCAGTTCGGACTCTCTACTGAAAAACACCATATATTTT.

In this sample, this clone turned up many times. The chain couples TRBV27 to TRBJ1-2; D possibly corresponds to TRBD1 (5 bases). Trimming took off 1 base at V and 6 bases at J, with 12 bases between the two ends. The CDR3 covers 14 residues. Per germline, CDR1 MNHEY and CDR2 SMNVEV (reference sequence). The CDR3 nucleotides are TGTGCCAGCAGTTTATTCCGGGGGGATAATGGCTACACCTTC. Protein sequence: CASSLFRGDNGYTF.

This clone was recorded at least ten times. In the same sample, other DNA sequences code for this CDR3. The CDR3 here is CSAPYSGGRDNEQFF. In nucleotides, the CDR3 is TGCAGTGCACCTTATTCGGGGGGGCGCGACAATGAGCAGTTCTTC. J is TRBJ2-1 and V is TRBV20-1, with 8 bases matching TRBD2. Per germline, CDR1 DFQATT and CDR2 SNEGSKA (reference sequence). The CDR3 extends over 15 amino acids. Trimming took 6 bases from V and 5 from J; bases not matched to a gene: 12.

V and J are TRBV7-8 and TRBJ2-7; the D gene is possibly TRBD1 (6 bases). Trimming took 1 base from V and 3 from J, leaving 10 bases between them. The CDR3 is 14 residues long. Germline V gives CDR1 SGHVS, CDR2 FQNEAQ. The CDR3 here is CASSLVTGNYEQYF. The CDR3 DNA follows: TGTGCCAGCAGCTTAGTGACAGGTAACTACGAGCAGTACTTC.

Worth noting for this clone: This may be a read error, as it is one base from a much larger clone. This chain connects TRBV5-4 to TRBJ2-2, with D hard to call. The V and J ends lost 2 bases and 6 bases respectively, with 8 bases between them. The germline gives CDR1 SGHNT, CDR2 YYREEE (reference sequence). CDR3 length equals 13 residues. The CDR3: CASSFGVSGELFF. The CDR3 region has the DNA TGTGCCAGCAGCTTCGGTGTCTCCGGGGAGCTGTTTTTT.

A few counts support this clone. The germline gene is not matched at one end of the junction; a read error may be the cause. V is TRBV6-5 and J is TRBJ2-5; 7 positions match TRBD2. CDR3 length equals 13 residues. Looked up from germline, CDR1 is MNHEY and CDR2 is SVGAGI. The CDR3, as DNA: TGTGCCAGCAGTTACGGGGGGGGGAAGACACAGTACTTC. Residues: CASSYGGGKTQYF.

This clone was seen repeatedly, ten times or more. The CDR3, as DNA: TGTGCCAGCACCCTAATGGGGGGCCTAGGCACTGAAGCTTTCTTT. Protein: CASTLMGGLGTEAFF. The V call is TRBV27, the J call TRBJ1-1, with D possibly matching TRBD1 (6 bases). The CDR3 extends over 15 amino acids. The V and J ends lost 7 bases and 4 bases respectively, with 19 bases between them. From germline, CDR1 is MNHEY and CDR2 SMNVEV (reference sequence).

With regard to this clone: A much larger clone lies a single base off, so this may be a read error. The V and J genes are TRBV7-7 and TRBJ2-1; 9 nucleotides line up with TRBD2. CDR1 is SSHAT and CDR2 is FNYEAQ in the germline V gene (reference sequence). The CDR3 runs 13 residues. The DNA for the CDR3 is TGTGCTAGCAGCTTAGGACTAGCGTATGAGCAGTTCTTC. This sequence encodes CASSLGLAYEQFF.